The 22 T cell receptor beta chains reported below all come from one sample, sequenced in a study of blood T cell repertoires in COVID-19 (dated by TCRdb to about 2020). The library was generated by the immunoSEQ multiplex PCR assay. The table was pulled from immuneACCESS by TCRdb, which kept in-frame rearrangements only. Such tables lose some clones; where checked, under half of the loss comes from unresolved V genes, and the rest has no known cause. This sample holds nearly 65,000 clones; around 80% were observed only once. In total, the top ten clones hold more than 10% of the sample. Sequenced sample: peripheral blood. The receptors originated from a human donor in a cohort sampled during active COVID-19.

Here the CDR3 reads CASSYNLRREVLEQYF. The CDR3 nucleotides read TGTGCCAGCAGTTACAACTTGCGGCGGGAGGTCCTCGAGCAGTACTTC. The J gene is TRBJ2-7, the V gene TRBV6-2 or TRBV6-3; 8 positions match TRBD2. This CDR3 has 16 residues. CDR1 MNHEY and CDR2 SVGEGT come from the germline V gene. V gave up 2 bases and J gave up 6 bases; unmatched junction bases: 12.

This chain connects TRBV7-9 to TRBJ2-1; the D gene is possibly TRBD2 (7 bases). Trimming took 0 bases from V and 8 from J, leaving 11 bases between them. Germline V gene lookup returns CDR1 SEHNR and CDR2 FQNEAQ (reference sequence). This CDR3 region has 14 residues. CDR3 region: CASSLAGGPDEQFF. The CDR3 coding sequence is TGTGCCAGCAGCTTAGCGGGGGGGCCCGATGAGCAGTTCTTC.

In its sample, this clone was seen a few times. The genes are TRBV5-1 and TRBJ1-6, with TRBD1 matching over 8 bases. In germline, CDR1 is SGHRS, CDR2 YFSETQ. With V trimmed by 4 bases and J by 4 bases, 7 bases remained unmatched. This CDR3 has 16 residues. CDR3 sequence (DNA): TGCGCCAGCAGCAGTTCACAGGGGGGATATAATTCACCCCTCCACTTT. It encodes CASSSSQGGYNSPLHF.

V gene TRBV4-1 combines with J gene TRBJ2-5, with D possibly matching TRBD2 (6 bases). Germline CDR1 is MGHRA and CDR2 is YSYEKL. The V and J ends lost 4 bases and 0 bases respectively, with 12 bases between them. This CDR3 is 15 amino acids long. The CDR3 region is CASSRTSGYQETQYF. DNA of the CDR3: TGCGCCAGCAGCCGAACCAGCGGGTACCAAGAGACCCAGTACTTC.

This sequence joins TRBV6-6 and TRBJ2-1; the D gene is possibly TRBD2 (5 bases). Trimming removed 0 bases at V and 5 bases at J, with 8 bases between. This CDR3 contains 14 residues. Germline V CDR1 and CDR2: MNHNY, SVGAGI (reference sequence). CDR3 in DNA: TGTGCCAGCAGTTACTCCGGGGTTAACAATGAGCAGTTCTTC. This translates into CASSYSGVNNEQFF.

The chain has TRBV30 and TRBJ1-5; the D is unclear. Between the trimmed V and J ends, which lost 0 bases and 2 bases, there was a span of 8 bases. Germline V gene lookup returns CDR1 GTSNPN and CDR2 SVGIG (reference sequence). The CDR3 loop spans 14 amino acids. For the CDR3, the DNA is TGTGCCTGGAGTGTACGACTGGGCAATCAGCCCCAGCATTTT. This sequence encodes CAWSVRLGNQPQHF. The entire variable domain, with the rest obtained from reference TRBV30 and TRBJ1-5, is as follows: SQTIHQWPATLVQPVGSPLSLECTVEGTSNPNLYWYRQAAGRGLQLLFYSVGIGQISSEVPQNLSASRPQDRQFILSSKKLLLSDSGFYLCAWSVRLGNQPQHFGDGTRLSIL.

V and J are TRBV19 and TRBJ2-3; 8 nucleotides match TRBD2. The J segment lost 5 bases and the V segment lost 5 bases, leaving 12 bases of the junction unmatched. CDR1 and CDR2 (germline): LNHDA, SQIVND (reference sequence). The CDR3 spans 16 residues. The CDR3 DNA reads TGTGCCAGTAGTCCGATAGCGGGACACCTCAGAGATACGCAGTATTTT. It translates to CASSPIAGHLRDTQYF. The full variable domain, rest sourced from reference TRBV19 and TRBJ2-3, is DGGITQSPKYLFRKEGQNVTLSCEQNLNHDAMYWYRQDPGQGLRLIYYSQIVNDFQKGDIAEGYSVSREKKESFPLTVTSAQKNPTAFYLCASSPIAGHLRDTQYFGPGTRLTVL.

V usage is TRBV27 and J usage is TRBJ2-7, with TRBD2 identical over 10 bases. V trimming: 2 bases; J trimming: 2 bases; junction bases outside the gene matches: 0. CDR3 length: 14 amino acids. Germline V CDR1 and CDR2: MNHEY, SMNVEV (reference sequence). The CDR3 DNA sequence: TGTGCCAGCAGTTTAAGCGGGAGGGCCTACGAGCAGTACTTC. Amino acids: CASSLSGRAYEQYF.

This chain connects TRBV4-3 to TRBJ2-1; 7 positions agree with TRBD2. There are 17 residues in the CDR3. Per germline, CDR1 LGHNA and CDR2 YSLEER. Trimming cost V 5 bases and J 3 bases; bases outside gene matches: 13. As DNA, the CDR3 is TGCGCCAGCAGCGAACTATGGGGCGCGGGGGACTACAATGAGCAGTTCTTC. Translated: CASSELWGAGDYNEQFF.

This clone was observed a handful of times. This chain connects TRBV9 to TRBJ1-5; no definite D call. Trimming took 7 bases from V and 2 from J, leaving 13 bases between them. The CDR3 is 14 amino acids. Germline V gene sequence: CDR1 SGDLS, CDR2 YYNGEE. The CDR3 is CASGPASGNQPQHF. The CDR3 nucleotides are TGTGCCAGCGGGCCGGCCTCCGGCAATCAGCCCCAGCATTTT.

The chain carries TRBV11-3 and TRBJ2-1, with 7 bases matching TRBD2. The CDR3 loop spans 16 amino acids. Unmatched junction bases numbered 9, after V lost 1 base and J lost 6 bases. Germline V gene lookup returns CDR1 SGHNT and CDR2 YENEEA. Written as DNA, the CDR3 is TGTGCCAGCAGCTTAGGGAGAGGGAGGGCCGCCAATGAGCAGTTCTTC. It codes for CASSLGRGRAANEQFF.

The rearrangement joins TRBV6-2 or TRBV6-3 to TRBJ1-1; 10 nucleotides match TRBD1. The germline CDR1 and CDR2 sequences are MNHEY and SVGEGT. The V segment lost 6 bases and the J segment 8 bases; nucleotides outside the gene matches: 9. The CDR3 sequence is 14 residues long. The CDR3 DNA reads as TGTGCCAGCAGCCACTATGGGACAGGGGAGGAAGCTTTCTTT. This sequence encodes CASSHYGTGEEAFF.

The V gene is TRBV2, the J gene TRBJ1-2; D is unresolved. Germline lookup yields CDR1 SNHLY and CDR2 FYNNEI. Trimming removed 9 bases at V and 0 bases at J, with 20 bases between. CDR3 size: 16 residues. The CDR3 DNA reads as TGTGCCAGTTTGGGCCACCCCGAAGTCCCTAACTATGGCTACACCTTC. Its translation: CASLGHPEVPNYGYTF.

The chain carries TRBV19 and TRBJ1-1; D gene unclear. Deletions cut 3 bases from V and 1 base from J, with 6 bases between. The CDR3 loop spans 13 amino acids. Germline CDR1 is LNHDA and CDR2 is SQIVND (reference sequence). CDR3 in DNA: TGTGCCAGTAGTATCGGGAAGAACACTGAAGCTTTCTTT. Translated, it gives CASSIGKNTEAFF.

This chain connects TRBV7-8 to TRBJ1-2; TRBD1 matches 9 bases. The CDR3 contains 18 residues. V gave up 7 bases and J gave up 2 bases; unmatched junction bases: 17. Germline V gives CDR1 SGHVS, CDR2 FQNEAQ. Here the CDR3 reads CASTSMILGTGRNYGYTF. The CDR3 coding sequence is TGTGCCAGCACCTCCATGATTTTGGGGACAGGGAGAAACTATGGCTACACCTTC.

A word on this clone: A junction boundary mismatches the germline segment, possibly from a read error. The V call is TRBV7-9, the J call TRBJ1-2; D is unclear. This CDR3 spans 15 amino acids. CDR1 SEHNR and CDR2 FQNEAQ come from the germline V gene (reference sequence). The CDR3 reads CASSLAGHSNYGYTF. The DNA for the CDR3 is TGTGCCAGCAGCCTAGCGGGCCACTCAAACTATGGCTACACCTTC. The variable domain in full, completed from reference TRBV7-9 and TRBJ1-2, reads DTGVSQNPRHKITKRGQNVTFRCDPISEHNRLYWYRQTLGQGPEFLTYFQNEAQLEKSRLLSDRFSAERPKGSFSTLEIQRTEQGDSAMYLCASSLAGHSNYGYTFGSGTRLTVV.

V usage is TRBV14 and J usage is TRBJ2-7, with D possibly matching TRBD2 (5 bases). CDR1 SGHDN and CDR2 FVKESK come from the germline V gene. Trimming left V 3 bases short and J 2 bases short, with 5 bases between. The CDR3 runs to 12 residues. The CDR3 region is CASSHGTYEQYF. As DNA, the CDR3 is TGTGCCAGCAGCCACGGGACCTACGAGCAGTACTTC.

The chain uses TRBV12-5 and TRBJ1-3, with 8 bases aligning to TRBD1. The CDR3 extends over 14 amino acids. Per the germline V gene, CDR1 is LGHNT and CDR2 is FRNRAP. V was clipped by 7 bases and J by 2 bases; unmatched bases: 4. CDR3 loop: CASAQGATGNTIYF. CDR3 DNA: TGTGCTAGTGCCCAGGGGGCTACTGGAAACACCATATATTTT.

This clone was found a few times. The gene calls are TRBV7-9 and TRBJ2-7; 10 bases fit TRBD2. Germline CDR1 reads SEHNR; CDR2 reads FQNEAQ (reference sequence). The CDR3 totals 14 residues. Trimming at V came to 3 bases and at J to 4 bases, leaving 3 bases not matched to a gene. Here the CDR3 reads CASSFSGRPYEQYF. In DNA, the CDR3 is TGTGCCAGCAGCTTTAGCGGGAGGCCGTACGAGCAGTACTTC.

The chain recombines TRBV24-1 with TRBJ1-4, with a tentative D call TRBD1 (5 bases). Trimming took 4 bases from V and 4 from J, leaving 21 bases between them. CDR3 length: 18 residues. CDR1 and CDR2 (germline): KGHDR, SFDVKD. The CDR3 bases are TGTGCCACCAGTGACCCGCAGGGCACGCGAGCATTTAATGAAAAACTGTTTTTT. Its translation is CATSDPQGTRAFNEKLFF.

CDR3 bases: TGTGCCAGCAGTTTATCACGGGTAAACTACAATGAGCAGTTCTTC. Its protein is CASSLSRVNYNEQFF. The rearrangement uses TRBV27 and TRBJ2-1; no clear D. V was cut by 0 bases and J by 3 bases, with 9 bases left in between. Looked up from germline, CDR1 is MNHEY and CDR2 is SMNVEV (reference sequence). The CDR3 extends over 15 amino acids.

The chain joins TRBV19 to TRBJ2-7; 11 positions agree with TRBD1. The CDR3 runs to 14 residues. Trimming at V came to 6 bases and at J to 3 bases, leaving 4 bases not matched to a gene. CDR1 LNHDA and CDR2 SQIVND come from the germline V gene (reference sequence). The CDR3 loop is CASSSGTGGYEQYF. The CDR3 nucleotides are TGTGCCAGTAGCTCTGGGACAGGGGGCTACGAGCAGTACTTC.